These T cell receptor beta chains were read from a single sample in a study of blood T cell repertoires in COVID-19. Repertoires were generated with immunoSEQ multiplex PCR, while TCRdb's copy carries only in-frame clones and drops some. Of under 200,000 clones listed, around 87% are singletons. The sample was peripheral blood. The receptor set was obtained from an elderly woman with COVID-19, enrolled during active disease. CDR3s include the opening cysteine and the closing phenylalanine or tryptophan. D genes are given only for firm matches. Where a row states a size, it is once, few, many or the class of an expanded clone; other rows omit it.

d_call: TRBD1; clone_size: NA; j_call: TRBJ2-2; v_call: TRBV13; cdr3_nt: TGTGCCAGCAGCCTACAACCGATGTCACAGGGGGCAGGGAACACCGGGGAGCTGTTTTTT; cdr3_aa: CASSLQPMSQGAGNTGELFF
d_call: NA; clone_size: NA; j_call: TRBJ2-7; v_call: TRBV6-2/TRBV6-3; cdr3_nt: TGTGCCAGCAGTCACCCTATAGCTGCAGCCGCCTACGAGCAGTACTTC; cdr3_aa: CASSHPIAAAAYEQYF
d_call: TRBD1; clone_size: NA; j_call: TRBJ2-2; v_call: TRBV15; cdr3_nt: TGTGCCACCAGCAGAGAGGAGACAGGGATTACCGGGGAGCTGTTTTTT; cdr3_aa: CATSREETGITGELFF
d_call: NA; clone_size: NA; j_call: TRBJ2-3; v_call: TRBV7-9; cdr3_nt: TGTGCCAGCAGCTCGGCGGGCCTAGATACGCAGTATTTT; cdr3_aa: CASSSAGLDTQYF
d_call: NA; clone_size: NA; j_call: TRBJ2-3; v_call: TRBV7-2; cdr3_nt: TGTGCCAGCAGCTTAGTTCAGACGGGCAAAGCGGCAGATACGCAGTATTTT; cdr3_aa: CASSLVQTGKAADTQYF
d_call: TRBD2; clone_size: NA; j_call: TRBJ2-1; v_call: TRBV5-1; cdr3_nt: TGCGCCAGCAGCCAAGGACTAGCGGGGAACAATGAGCAGTTCTTC; cdr3_aa: CASSQGLAGNNEQFF
d_call: NA; clone_size: few; j_call: TRBJ1-4; v_call: TRBV19; cdr3_nt: TGTGCCAGTAGTATCGGGGATTTGGAAAAACTGTTTTTT; cdr3_aa: CASSIGDLEKLFF
d_call: NA; clone_size: NA; j_call: TRBJ1-2; v_call: TRBV7-9; cdr3_nt: TGTGCCAGCAGCCGACCCAGCGGTGGCTACACCTTC; cdr3_aa: CASSRPSGGYTF
d_call: TRBD1; clone_size: NA; j_call: TRBJ1-3; v_call: TRBV19; cdr3_nt: TGTGCCAGTAGTAGGCCGAGGACAGGACGCTCTGGAAACACCATATATTTT; cdr3_aa: CASSRPRTGRSGNTIYF
d_call: NA; clone_size: once; j_call: TRBJ1-5; v_call: TRBV18; cdr3_nt: TGTGCCAGCTCACCAAATACGGGAGCTCAGCCCCAGCATTTT; cdr3_aa: CASSPNTGAQPQHF
d_call: NA; clone_size: few; j_call: TRBJ2-2; v_call: TRBV4-1; cdr3_nt: TGCGCCAGCAGCGGCGGAACCTCCGGGGAGCTGTTTTTT; cdr3_aa: CASSGGTSGELFF
d_call: NA; clone_size: NA; j_call: TRBJ1-5; v_call: TRBV19; cdr3_nt: TGTGCCAGTAGGGGGAGGGATCAGCCCCAGCATTTT; cdr3_aa: CASRGRDQPQHF
d_call: TRBD1; clone_size: NA; j_call: TRBJ2-1; v_call: TRBV9; cdr3_nt: TGTGCCAGCAGCGTAGGTACAGGGGTTCTCAATGAGCAGTTCTTC; cdr3_aa: CASSVGTGVLNEQFF
d_call: TRBD1; clone_size: NA; j_call: TRBJ2-7; v_call: TRBV7-2; cdr3_nt: TGTGCCAGCAGCACACAGGGGGGCTACGAGCAGTACTTC; cdr3_aa: CASSTQGGYEQYF
d_call: NA; clone_size: NA; j_call: TRBJ1-2; v_call: TRBV6-5; cdr3_nt: TGTGCCAGCTGGAGGGACTCGGCCTATGGCTACACCTTC; cdr3_aa: CASWRDSAYGYTF
d_call: NA; clone_size: NA; j_call: TRBJ1-4; v_call: TRBV18; cdr3_nt: TGTGCCAGCTCAAGACAGGCCCCTGCAACTAATGAAAAACTGTTTTTT; cdr3_aa: CASSRQAPATNEKLFF
d_call: TRBD2; clone_size: NA; j_call: TRBJ2-5; v_call: TRBV6-2/TRBV6-3; cdr3_nt: TGTGCCAGCAGTGCCTGGACTAGCGGGAGATTACAAGAGACCCAGTACTTC; cdr3_aa: CASSAWTSGRLQETQYF
d_call: TRBD2; clone_size: NA; j_call: TRBJ2-7; v_call: TRBV6-2/TRBV6-3; cdr3_nt: TGTGCCAGCGGCCCCCTCTCTCTAGCGGAAGCCTACGAGCAGTACTTC; cdr3_aa: CASGPLSLAEAYEQYF
d_call: TRBD2; clone_size: NA; j_call: TRBJ2-3; v_call: TRBV5-4; cdr3_nt: TGTGCCAGCAGCTTCCGGGCGGGAGGACGTGGGTTGGATACGCAGTATTTT; cdr3_aa: CASSFRAGGRGLDTQYF
d_call: TRBD1; clone_size: NA; j_call: TRBJ1-3; v_call: TRBV7-9; cdr3_nt: TGTGCCAGCAGCCCGGGGACAGCCTCTGGAAACACCATATATTTT; cdr3_aa: CASSPGTASGNTIYF
d_call: NA; clone_size: NA; j_call: TRBJ1-1; v_call: TRBV27; cdr3_nt: TGTGCCAGCAGTCCTAACAGGGACAACACTGAAGCTTTCTTT; cdr3_aa: CASSPNRDNTEAFF
d_call: NA; clone_size: NA; j_call: TRBJ2-3; v_call: TRBV7-2; cdr3_nt: TGTGCCAGCAGCGAAGGACTAAACACAGATACGCAGTATTTT; cdr3_aa: CASSEGLNTDTQYF
d_call: TRBD1; clone_size: NA; j_call: TRBJ2-5; v_call: TRBV6-5; cdr3_nt: TGTGCCAGCAGTTACGATGGGACAGGAGGAGGAGAGACCCAGTACTTC; cdr3_aa: CASSYDGTGGGETQYF
d_call: NA; clone_size: NA; j_call: TRBJ1-6; v_call: TRBV3-1/TRBV3-2; cdr3_nt: TGTGCCAGCAGCCATGGCCAGGAAAATTCACCCCTCCACTTT; cdr3_aa: CASSHGQENSPLHF
d_call: NA; clone_size: NA; j_call: TRBJ2-7; v_call: TRBV18; cdr3_nt: TGTGCCAGCTCACCACCGAACGGCTACGAGCAGTACTTC; cdr3_aa: CASSPPNGYEQYF
d_call: TRBD2; clone_size: NA; j_call: TRBJ2-1; v_call: TRBV23-1; cdr3_nt: TGCGCCAGCAGTCAATTTGGGATAGCGGGAGGGAGACACTACAATGAGCAGTTCTTC; cdr3_aa: CASSQFGIAGGRHYNEQFF
d_call: TRBD1; clone_size: NA; j_call: TRBJ2-7; v_call: TRBV19; cdr3_nt: TGTGCCAGTAGGGTGACAGGGTTAAACCACGAGCAGTACTTC; cdr3_aa: CASRVTGLNHEQYF